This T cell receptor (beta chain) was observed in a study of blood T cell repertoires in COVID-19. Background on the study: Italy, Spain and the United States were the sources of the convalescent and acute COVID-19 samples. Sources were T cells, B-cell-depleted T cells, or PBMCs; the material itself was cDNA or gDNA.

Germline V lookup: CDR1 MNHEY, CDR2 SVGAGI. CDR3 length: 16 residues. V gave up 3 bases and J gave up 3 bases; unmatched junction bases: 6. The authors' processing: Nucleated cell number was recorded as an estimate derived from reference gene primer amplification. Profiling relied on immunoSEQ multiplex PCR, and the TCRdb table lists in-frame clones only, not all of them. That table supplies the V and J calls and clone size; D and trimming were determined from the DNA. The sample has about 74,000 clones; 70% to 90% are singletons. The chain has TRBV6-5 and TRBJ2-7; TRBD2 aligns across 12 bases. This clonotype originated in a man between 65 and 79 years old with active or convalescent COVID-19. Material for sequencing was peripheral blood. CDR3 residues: CASSYLLAGGVYEQYF. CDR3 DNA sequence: TGTGCCAGCAGTTATTTGCTAGCGGGAGGGGTCTACGAGCAGTACTTC.